This record concerns one T cell receptor beta chain sequence. Here immunoSEQ multiplex PCR was the method, and the copy in TCRdb shows in-frame clones only, minus some. The profile shows 120,000 or so clones, 80% to 95% of them singletons. The data derive from a study of control samples from healthy donors and cancer patients. The sample comprised blood. The receptor was derived from a woman between 18 and 29 years old in good health.

The CDR3 reads CASSLVSGTVSYEQYF. The CDR3 region has the DNA TGCGCCAGCAGCTTGGTATCCGGGACAGTCTCCTACGAGCAGTACTTC. The chain joins TRBV5-1 to TRBJ2-7, with 7 bases matching TRBD1. V lost 0 bases and J lost 0; bases outside the gene matches: 6. The CDR3 runs to 16 residues. Germline V lookup: CDR1 SGHRS, CDR2 YFSETQ.